This T cell receptor (beta chain) is drawn from a study of early T cells in non-severe SARS-CoV-2 infection. As for the study in general: Unsorted whole blood bulk RNA was sequenced, with unpaired chains. Notes on the study in general: The matching step, a VDJdb search, favored anti-spike CD8 responses and missed private and CD4 specificities.

Individual cDNA molecules received unique molecular identifiers during library preparation. Each CDR3 protein is one row after TCRdb ran MiXCR on the 5' RACE reads. The sample yields 35,000 to 45,000 distinct CDR3 sequences, 5.8% seen once. About this clonotype itself: Its specificity is not known.

The germline gives CDR1 SGHAT, CDR2 FQNNGV. This CDR3 region has 16 residues. V dropped 3 bases and J dropped 0 bases, with 14 bases sitting between them. The chain carries TRBV11-2 and TRBJ1-1; D is undetermined. Source material: whole blood. This sequence was found in an adult who was a healthcare worker with PCR-confirmed SARS-CoV-2 infection or an uninfected control (not recorded which). The CDR3 is CASSFWPLTMNTEAFF. The CDR3 coding sequence is TGTGCCAGCAGCTTCTGGCCCCTTACTATGAACACTGAAGCTTTCTTT.